The 3 T cell receptor beta chains given below trace back to one sample, sequenced in a study of T cells in Graves' hyperthyroidism and ophthalmopathy (dated by TCRdb to between 2018 and 2020). Libraries were built with multiplex PCR. These reads were obtained on an Illumina HiSeq 2000. The TCR beta CDR3 regions were amplified from the RNA transcripts. The first round of RT-PCR for the TCR CDR3 was performed with the HTBI primer set and the Qiagen OneStep RT-PCR kit. Clones were called with MiXCR by TCRdb after fastp trimmed the public reads at Q25, and only in-frame beta chains were retained. Here each entry gathers all rows of one CDR3 protein and keeps the most common genes and DNA. This sample is represented by about 50,000 distinct CDR3 sequences; just under 50% of them were singletons. Of the sample, 9.5% to 15% is held by the ten largest clones. The sequencing input was blood. The receptor source for this set is a woman in her 30s with Graves' ophthalmopathy.

The rearrangement uses TRBV24-1 and TRBJ2-3, with 7 bases fitting TRBD2. J lost 7 bases, V lost 4 bases, and 10 bases had no gene match. From germline, CDR1 is KGHDR and CDR2 SFDVKD. This CDR3 spans 15 amino acids. The CDR3 region is CATSESGSGGNTQYF. DNA for the CDR3: TGTGCCACCAGTGAATCGGGGTCGGGGGGTAATACGCAGTATTTT.

Of note for this clonotype: This may come from a read error, since a much larger clone is one base off. The chain is built from TRBV28 and TRBJ1-1; D gene ambiguous. The CDR3 loop spans 14 amino acids. Germline lookup yields CDR1 MDHEN and CDR2 SYDVKM. This chain's CDR3 is CASSLSWRNTEACF. CDR3 DNA: TGTGCCAGCAGTTTATCATGGCGGAACACTGAAGCTTGCTTT.

In regard to this clonotype: Likely a read error: the CDR3 ends without its conserved phenylalanine or tryptophan. The CDR3 DNA reads as TGTGCCAGCAGTTTGTCAGGGTCTAATGAAGAACTGTTTTCT. Protein sequence: CASSLSGSNEELFS. The chain combines TRBV12-3 or TRBV12-4 with TRBJ1-4; D may be TRBD1 (5 bases). The CDR3 has 14 residues.